The following is a TCR beta chain sequence with its context. Its antigen is as yet unknown. These data belong to a study of cytomegalovirus exposure and HLA in healthy donors. Study-wide findings and caveats: Indistinguishable V segments, including TRBV6-2 and TRBV6-3, were excluded. As a later analysis showed, a missense DCLRE1C variant was linked to trimming of TCR beta V- and J-genes. Sequence variants that were highly shared formed a cluster that was likely a sequencing artifact. Reports indicated that the classifier achieved high specificity and sensitivity in diagnosing cytomegalovirus status.

Amplification used 60 Vbeta primers and 13 Jbeta primers. Sequencing used immunoSEQ multiplex PCR; TCRdb keeps in-frame clones, though not all of them. This sample has approximately 180,000 clones; approximately 72% occur once, and the top ten carry over 2%. Germline V lookup: CDR1 SGHTA, CDR2 FQGNSA. The CDR3 loop spans 15 amino acids. V was trimmed by 2 bases and J by 5 bases, leaving 10 bases between them. This TCR came from a human donor in good health. The sample was PBMCs. V gene TRBV7-2 combines with J gene TRBJ1-6; weak D call: TRBD1 (6 bases). CDR3 DNA sequence: TGTGCCAGCAGCTTAACAGGGAGTAATAATTCACCCCTCCACTTT. Protein sequence: CASSLTGSNNSPLHF.